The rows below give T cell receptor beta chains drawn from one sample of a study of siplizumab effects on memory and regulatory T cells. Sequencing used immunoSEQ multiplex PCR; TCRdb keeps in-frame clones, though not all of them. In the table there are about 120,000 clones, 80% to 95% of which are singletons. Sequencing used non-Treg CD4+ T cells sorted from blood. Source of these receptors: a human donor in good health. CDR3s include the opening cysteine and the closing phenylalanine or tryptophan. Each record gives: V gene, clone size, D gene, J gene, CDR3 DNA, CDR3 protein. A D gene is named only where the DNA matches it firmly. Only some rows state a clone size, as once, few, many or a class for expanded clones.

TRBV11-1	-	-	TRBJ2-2	TGTGCCAGCAGCTTCCGTAACGGATTCTCGAACACCGGGGAGCTGTTTTTT	CASSFRNGFSNTGELFF
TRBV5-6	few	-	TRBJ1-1	TGTGCCAGCAGCTTGCTCGCGGTTGCTGAAGCTTTCTTT	CASSLLAVAEAFF
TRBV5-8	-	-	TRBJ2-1	TGTGCCAGCAGCTTAATGATTGAGCAGTTCTTC	CASSLMIEQFF
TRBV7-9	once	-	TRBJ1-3	TGTGCCAGCAGCTACAAACAGGGACAAAACACCATATATTTT	CASSYKQGQNTIYF
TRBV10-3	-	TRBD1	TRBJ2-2	TGTGCCATCAGATGGACAGGGGCCACCGGGGAGCTGTTTTTT	CAIRWTGATGELFF
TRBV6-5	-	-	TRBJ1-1	TGTGCCAGCAGCCCGGATCAAGAGAACACTGAAGCTTTCTTT	CASSPDQENTEAFF
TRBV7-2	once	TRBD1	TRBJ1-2	TGTGCCAGCAGCACCGGACAGGGTTACGGCTACACCTTC	CASSTGQGYGYTF
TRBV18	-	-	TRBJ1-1	TGTGCCAGCTCACCAAGCTGGGTTGAGTCTGAAGCTTTCTTT	CASSPSWVESEAFF
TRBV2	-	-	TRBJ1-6	TGTGCCAGCAGTGAGGCAGGGCCCCCACCCCTCCACTTT	CASSEAGPPPLHF
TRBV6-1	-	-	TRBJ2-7	TGTGCCAGCAGCACAGTCTTTTCCTACGAGCAGTACTTC	CASSTVFSYEQYF
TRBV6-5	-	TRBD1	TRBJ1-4	TGTGCCAGCAGAACGGACAGGATCGAAAAACTGTTTTTT	CASRTDRIEKLFF
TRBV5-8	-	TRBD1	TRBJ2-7	TGTGCCAGCAGCCGGGACAGATACTACGAGCAGTACTTC	CASSRDRYYEQYF
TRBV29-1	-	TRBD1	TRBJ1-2	TGCAGCGTCGACTGGACAGGGGTGGACTATGGCTACACCTTC	CSVDWTGVDYGYTF
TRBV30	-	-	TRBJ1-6	TGTGCCGCAACAGGGTTTCTAGGATCACCCCTCCACTTT	CAATGFLGSPLHF
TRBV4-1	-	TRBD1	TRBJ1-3	TGCGCCAGCAGCCAAACCGTACAGGGGCTCCGCGACTCTGGAAACACCATATATTTT	CASSQTVQGLRDSGNTIYF
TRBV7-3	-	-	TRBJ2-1	TGTGCCAGCAGCTTAGAGGTTGCGGGGTACAATGAGCAGTTCTTC	CASSLEVAGYNEQFF
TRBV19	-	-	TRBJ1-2	TGTGCCAGTAGTATAGGTCCTGGGGACGAGGCCTATGGCTACACCTTC	CASSIGPGDEAYGYTF
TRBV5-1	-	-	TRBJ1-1	TGCGCCAGCAGCCCGTGGACAGCGCCCACTGAAGCTTTCTTT	CASSPWTAPTEAFF
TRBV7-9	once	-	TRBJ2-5	TGTGCCAGCAGCCCTCCCGTTTCTGTGGAGACCCAGTACTTC	CASSPPVSVETQYF
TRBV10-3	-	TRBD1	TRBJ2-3	TGTGCCATCCAGGTCGACCGGACAGGAGCAGATACGCAGTATTTT	CAIQVDRTGADTQYF
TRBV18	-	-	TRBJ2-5	TGTGCCAGCTCACGCCAGGGAGGAGGGGAGACCCAGTACTTC	CASSRQGGGETQYF
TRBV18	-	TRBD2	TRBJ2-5	TGTGCCAGCTCACCAGGTTTCACTACTAGCGGGTACCAAGAGACCCAGTACTTC	CASSPGFTTSGYQETQYF
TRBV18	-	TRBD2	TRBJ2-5	TGTGCCAGCTCCCCCATAGCGGGAGGGAAAGAGACCCAGTACTTC	CASSPIAGGKETQYF
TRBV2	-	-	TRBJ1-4	TGTGCCAGCAGTGGGACAAACGCAGCTAATGAAAAACTGTTTTTT	CASSGTNAANEKLFF
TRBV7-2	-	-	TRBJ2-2	TGTGCCAGCAGAAGGGAGAGCACCGGGGAGCTGTTTTTT	CASRRESTGELFF
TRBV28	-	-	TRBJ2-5	TGTGCCAGCAGTTTGGGGGGGCCCGTTGGGACCCAGTACTTC	CASSLGGPVGTQYF
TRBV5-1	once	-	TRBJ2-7	TGCGCCAGCAGCTTGGGACAGGCTTTTTACGAGCAGTACTTC	CASSLGQAFYEQYF
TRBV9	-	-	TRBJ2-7	TGTGCCAGCAGCGTCACAGGTCTCTCCTACGAGCAGTACTTC	CASSVTGLSYEQYF
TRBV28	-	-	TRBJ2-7	TGTGCCAGCAGTGATACCACCTTGAGCTCCTACGAGCAGTACTTC	CASSDTTLSSYEQYF
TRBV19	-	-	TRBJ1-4	TGTGCCAGTAGTCCAGGCGCCAATGAAAAACTGTTTTTT	CASSPGANEKLFF
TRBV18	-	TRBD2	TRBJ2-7	TGTGCCAGCTCAGGGACTAGCGGGACCTACGAGCAGTACTTC	CASSGTSGTYEQYF
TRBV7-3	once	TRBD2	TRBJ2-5	TGTGCCAGCAGCTCGAGCGGGGGGGCCTTAGAGACCCAGTACTTC	CASSSSGGALETQYF
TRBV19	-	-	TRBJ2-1	TGTGCCAGTAAAGCCCGGGCCGTCTACAATGAGCAGTTCTTC	CASKARAVYNEQFF